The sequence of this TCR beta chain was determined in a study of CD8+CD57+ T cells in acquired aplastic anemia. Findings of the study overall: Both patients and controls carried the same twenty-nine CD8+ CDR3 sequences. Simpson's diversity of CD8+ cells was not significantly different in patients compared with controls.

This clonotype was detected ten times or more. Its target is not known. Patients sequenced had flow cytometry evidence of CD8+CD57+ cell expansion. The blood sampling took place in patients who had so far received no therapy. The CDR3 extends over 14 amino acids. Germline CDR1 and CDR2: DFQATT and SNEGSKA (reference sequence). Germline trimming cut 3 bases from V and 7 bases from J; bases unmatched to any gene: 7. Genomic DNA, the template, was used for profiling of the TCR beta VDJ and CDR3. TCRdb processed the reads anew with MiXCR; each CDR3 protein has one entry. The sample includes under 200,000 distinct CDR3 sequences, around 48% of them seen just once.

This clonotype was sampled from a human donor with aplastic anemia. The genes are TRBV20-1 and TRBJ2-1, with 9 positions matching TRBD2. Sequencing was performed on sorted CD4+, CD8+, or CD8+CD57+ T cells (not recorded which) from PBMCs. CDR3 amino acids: CSASAGGPWNEQFF. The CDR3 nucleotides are TGCAGTGCTAGCGCGGGAGGGCCCTGGAATGAGCAGTTCTTC.